This section outlines one TCR beta chain sequence together with its context. This sample was taken from a study of blood T cell repertoires in COVID-19. Overall study context: Some COVID-19 samples were acute and others convalescent; all came from the United States, Italy and Spain. PBMCs, B-cell-depleted T cells, or T cells provided the cDNA or gDNA that made up the material.

In the authors' workflow: It was from reference gene primer amplification that nucleated cell counts were estimated. Using immunoSEQ multiplex PCR, the repertoire was profiled, and TCRdb retains in-frame clones only, with some absent. The V and J calls and clone size are taken from that table; D and trimming were inferred from the DNA. Of 130,000 to 150,000 clones listed, about four fifths are singletons. Source material: peripheral blood. The source of this sequence is a man in his 70s who had recovered from COVID-19.

CDR3 sequence (DNA): TGCGCCAGCCGGTATACGGACACCGGGGAGCTGTTTTTT. Amino acids: CASRYTDTGELFF. The chain links TRBV5-1 to TRBJ2-2; D call uncertain. Trimming took off 7 bases at V and 3 bases at J, with 10 bases between the two ends. This CDR3 is built from 13 residues. The germline gives CDR1 SGHRS, CDR2 YFSETQ.